Listed below are T cell receptor beta chains from one sample, sequenced in a study of T cells in Graves' hyperthyroidism and ophthalmopathy. TCRdb analysed the multiplex PCR reads with MiXCR anew, one entry per CDR3 protein. This sample has roughly 700,000 distinct CDR3 sequences, with approximately 15% found just once. Material for sequencing was blood. All receptors come from a young woman with Graves' hyperthyroidism. CDR3s include the opening cysteine and the closing phenylalanine or tryptophan. A D gene is named only where the DNA matches it firmly. Expanded clones get a size class; other rows say once, few or many, or leave the size out.

j_call: TRBJ2-5; clone_size: -; v_call: TRBV27; d_call: -; cdr3_aa: CASSLSTGIETQYF; cdr3_nt: TGTGCCAGCAGTTTATCTACGGGAATTGAGACCCAGTACTTC
j_call: TRBJ2-7; clone_size: many; v_call: TRBV29-1; d_call: -; cdr3_aa: CSVVGGSSYEQYF; cdr3_nt: TGCAGCGTTGTAGGCGGAAGCTCCTACGAGCAGTACTTC
j_call: TRBJ2-3; clone_size: few; v_call: TRBV11-2; d_call: -; cdr3_aa: CASSSVHGVKATDTQYF; cdr3_nt: TGTGCCAGCAGCTCAGTCCATGGGGTTAAAGCGACAGATACGCAGTATTTT
j_call: TRBJ2-2; clone_size: few; v_call: TRBV4-1; d_call: -; cdr3_aa: CASSQVPRGAGELFF; cdr3_nt: TGCGCCAGCAGCCAAGTCCCGCGAGGGGCCGGGGAGCTGTTTTTT
j_call: TRBJ2-1; clone_size: many; v_call: TRBV7-3; d_call: -; cdr3_aa: CASSPGPLNEQFF; cdr3_nt: TGTGCCAGCAGCCCGGGACCTCTAAATGAGCAGTTCTTC
j_call: TRBJ2-5; clone_size: many; v_call: TRBV30; d_call: TRBD2; cdr3_aa: CAWSVLLAGDQETQYF; cdr3_nt: TGTGCCTGGAGTGTACTTTTAGCGGGAGACCAAGAGACCCAGTACTTC
j_call: TRBJ2-1; clone_size: -; v_call: TRBV20-1; d_call: TRBD2; cdr3_aa: CSASSGGSSYNEQFF; cdr3_nt: TGCAGTGCTAGCTCTGGCGGGAGCTCCTACAATGAGCAGTTCTTC
j_call: TRBJ2-5; clone_size: few; v_call: TRBV7-8; d_call: TRBD2; cdr3_aa: CASSLPTPQERKREDLQGETQYF; cdr3_nt: TGTGCCAGCAGCTTACCCACCCCCCAGGAAAGAAAGCGGGAGGACCTTCAGGGAGAGACCCAGTACTTC
j_call: TRBJ2-1; clone_size: many; v_call: TRBV2; d_call: -; cdr3_aa: CASSVRDNSYNEQFF; cdr3_nt: TGTGCCAGCAGTGTGAGGGACAACTCCTACAATGAGCAGTTCTTC
j_call: TRBJ2-1; clone_size: many; v_call: TRBV7-8; d_call: TRBD2; cdr3_aa: CASSRTSGRANEQFF; cdr3_nt: TGTGCCAGCAGCCGTACTAGCGGGAGGGCCAATGAGCAGTTCTTC
j_call: TRBJ2-1; clone_size: few; v_call: TRBV7-2; d_call: -; cdr3_aa: CASSLDSGPYNEQFF; cdr3_nt: TGTGCCAGCAGCTTGGATTCCGGCCCTTACAATGAGCAGTTCTTC
j_call: TRBJ1-1; clone_size: few; v_call: TRBV12-3/TRBV12-4; d_call: -; cdr3_aa: CATALGNTETFF; cdr3_nt: TGTGCCACCGCCCTGGGGAACACTGAAACTTTCTTT
j_call: TRBJ2-1; clone_size: few; v_call: TRBV28; d_call: -; cdr3_aa: CASSLGSLYDNEQFF; cdr3_nt: TGTGCCAGCAGTTTAGGGAGCTTATATGACAATGAGCAGTTCTTC
j_call: TRBJ2-7; clone_size: many; v_call: TRBV7-2; d_call: TRBD2; cdr3_aa: CASRTLGTSGVYEQYF; cdr3_nt: TGTGCCAGCAGGACCCTCGGGACTAGCGGGGTCTACGAGCAGTACTTC
j_call: TRBJ2-3; clone_size: many; v_call: TRBV27; d_call: -; cdr3_aa: CASSRLRVRGDTQYF; cdr3_nt: TGTGCCAGCAGTAGGCTCCGGGTCCGTGGAGATACGCAGTATTTT
j_call: TRBJ2-7; clone_size: many; v_call: TRBV7-9; d_call: TRBD1; cdr3_aa: CASSPLTGTVYEQYF; cdr3_nt: TGTGCCAGCAGCCCGCTCACCGGGACAGTATACGAGCAGTACTTC
j_call: TRBJ2-7; clone_size: -; v_call: TRBV19; d_call: -; cdr3_aa: CASSIRGRGGEQYF; cdr3_nt: TGTGCCAGTAGTATAAGGGGCCGTGGGGGCGAGCAGTACTTC
j_call: TRBJ2-3; clone_size: -; v_call: TRBV24-1; d_call: -; cdr3_aa: CATSVGRGGTDTQYF; cdr3_nt: TGTGCCACCAGTGTCGGGCGGGGAGGCACAGATACGCAGTATTTT
j_call: TRBJ2-3; clone_size: -; v_call: TRBV9; d_call: -; cdr3_aa: CASSVAQDTQYF; cdr3_nt: TGTGCCAGCAGCGTAGCCCAAGATACGCAGTATTTT
j_call: TRBJ2-5; clone_size: many; v_call: TRBV28; d_call: -; cdr3_aa: CASSWPQVETQYF; cdr3_nt: TGTGCCAGCAGTTGGCCCCAGGTAGAGACCCAGTACTTC
j_call: TRBJ1-1; clone_size: -; v_call: TRBV9; d_call: -; cdr3_aa: CASSGGGGGPEAFF; cdr3_nt: TGTGCCAGCAGCGGCGGGGGGGGGGGCCCTGAAGCTTTCTTT
j_call: TRBJ1-1; clone_size: few; v_call: TRBV15; d_call: -; cdr3_aa: CATSTEGNTEAFF; cdr3_nt: TGTGCCACCAGCACAGAAGGAAACACTGAAGCTTTCTTT
j_call: TRBJ2-5; clone_size: few; v_call: TRBV2; d_call: TRBD2; cdr3_aa: CASSEAWPPHGGRIQETQYF; cdr3_nt: TGTGCCAGCAGTGAAGCCTGGCCCCCCCATGGCGGGAGGATCCAAGAGACCCAGTACTTC
j_call: TRBJ1-2; clone_size: few; v_call: TRBV5-8; d_call: TRBD1; cdr3_aa: CASSFGQADYGYTF; cdr3_nt: TGTGCCAGCAGCTTCGGACAGGCGGACTATGGCTACACCTTC
j_call: TRBJ1-1; clone_size: many; v_call: TRBV15; d_call: -; cdr3_aa: CATRSGVRNTEAFF; cdr3_nt: TGTGCCACTCGGAGTGGTGTGAGGAACACTGAAGCTTTCTTT
j_call: TRBJ2-5; clone_size: many; v_call: TRBV9; d_call: TRBD1; cdr3_aa: CASSPRTGEETQYF; cdr3_nt: TGTGCCAGCAGCCCAAGGACAGGGGAAGAGACCCAGTACTTC
j_call: TRBJ2-3; clone_size: many; v_call: TRBV12-3/TRBV12-4; d_call: -; cdr3_aa: CASSPNAAASTDTQYF; cdr3_nt: TGTGCCAGCAGTCCAAATGCGGCGGCTAGCACAGATACGCAGTATTTT
j_call: TRBJ2-7; clone_size: once; v_call: TRBV4-1; d_call: TRBD2; cdr3_aa: CASSPTSGSENEQYF; cdr3_nt: TGCGCCAGCAGCCCAACTAGCGGGAGCGAGAACGAGCAGTACTTC
j_call: TRBJ1-5; clone_size: few; v_call: TRBV20-1; d_call: -; cdr3_aa: CSARDLTSNQPQHF; cdr3_nt: TGCAGTGCTAGAGATCTGACTTCCAATCAGCCCCAGCATTTT
j_call: TRBJ1-5; clone_size: many; v_call: TRBV5-1; d_call: -; cdr3_aa: CASSLAAGLNQPQHF; cdr3_nt: TGCGCCAGCAGCTTAGCGGCAGGCCTCAATCAGCCCCAGCATTTT
j_call: TRBJ2-7; clone_size: many; v_call: TRBV6-1; d_call: TRBD1; cdr3_aa: CASIRDRVYEQYF; cdr3_nt: TGTGCCAGCATCCGGGACAGGGTTTACGAGCAGTACTTC
j_call: TRBJ2-3; clone_size: few; v_call: TRBV6-1; d_call: TRBD1; cdr3_aa: CASSSDRGPGLRFTDTQYF; cdr3_nt: TGTGCCAGCAGTTCCGACAGGGGACCGGGACTCAGATTCACAGATACGCAGTATTTT
j_call: TRBJ2-3; clone_size: many; v_call: TRBV7-3; d_call: TRBD1; cdr3_aa: CASSSGQVSDTQYF; cdr3_nt: TGTGCCAGCAGCTCGGGACAGGTGTCAGATACGCAGTATTTT
j_call: TRBJ2-4; clone_size: many; v_call: TRBV6-2/TRBV6-3; d_call: TRBD1; cdr3_aa: CASSPTGGNIQYF; cdr3_nt: TGTGCCAGCAGCCCGACAGGGGGAAACATTCAGTACTTC
j_call: TRBJ2-1; clone_size: few; v_call: TRBV11-1; d_call: TRBD2; cdr3_aa: CASSFLAGAENEQFF; cdr3_nt: TGTGCCAGCAGCTTCCTAGCGGGGGCTGAAAATGAGCAGTTCTTC
j_call: TRBJ2-1; clone_size: -; v_call: TRBV4-1; d_call: TRBD2; cdr3_aa: CASSQVGGRAGNEQFF; cdr3_nt: TGCGCCAGCAGCCAAGTGGGCGGGAGGGCCGGAAATGAGCAGTTCTTC
j_call: TRBJ2-3; clone_size: -; v_call: TRBV11-2; d_call: -; cdr3_aa: CASSLNTLRTDTQYF; cdr3_nt: TGTGCCAGCAGCTTAAACACTCTAAGAACAGATACGCAGTATTTT
j_call: TRBJ2-4; clone_size: -; v_call: TRBV7-9; d_call: TRBD1; cdr3_aa: CASSTTSTGILAKNIQYF; cdr3_nt: TGTGCCAGCAGCACAACCTCGACAGGGATACTAGCCAAAAACATTCAGTACTTC
j_call: TRBJ1-5; clone_size: many; v_call: TRBV27; d_call: -; cdr3_aa: CASSLTRSNQPQHF; cdr3_nt: TGTGCCAGCAGTCTGACACGGAGCAATCAGCCCCAGCATTTT
j_call: TRBJ1-6; clone_size: many; v_call: TRBV18; d_call: -; cdr3_aa: CASSPARKGSPLHF; cdr3_nt: TGTGCCAGCTCACCAGCAAGAAAGGGCTCACCCCTCCACTTT
j_call: TRBJ2-3; clone_size: -; v_call: TRBV6-1; d_call: TRBD1; cdr3_aa: CASSDPGQGKDTQYF; cdr3_nt: TGTGCCAGCAGTGACCCGGGACAGGGAAAAGATACGCAGTATTTT
j_call: TRBJ2-1; clone_size: -; v_call: TRBV13; d_call: TRBD2; cdr3_aa: CASSLRTSGPTYNEQFF; cdr3_nt: TGTGCCAGCAGCCTAAGGACTAGCGGACCTACCTACAATGAGCAGTTCTTC
j_call: TRBJ2-5; clone_size: many; v_call: TRBV27; d_call: TRBD2; cdr3_aa: CATPTSGSQRPAETQYF; cdr3_nt: TGTGCCACCCCGACTAGCGGGAGTCAAAGGCCGGCAGAGACCCAGTACTTC
j_call: TRBJ2-2; clone_size: -; v_call: TRBV4-1; d_call: -; cdr3_aa: CASSQETWGGTGELFF; cdr3_nt: TGCGCCAGCAGCCAAGAGACGTGGGGCGGCACCGGGGAGCTGTTTTTT
j_call: TRBJ2-5; clone_size: -; v_call: TRBV10-3; d_call: -; cdr3_aa: CAISPRGQETQYF; cdr3_nt: TGTGCCATCAGCCCCCGGGGCCAAGAGACCCAGTACTTC
j_call: TRBJ2-1; clone_size: many; v_call: TRBV27; d_call: -; cdr3_aa: CASSPPPGSSYNEQFF; cdr3_nt: TGTGCCAGCAGTCCACCCCCTGGGAGCTCCTACAATGAGCAGTTCTTC
j_call: TRBJ1-6; clone_size: many; v_call: TRBV20-1; d_call: -; cdr3_aa: CSARDTGDSPLHF; cdr3_nt: TGCAGTGCTAGAGATACGGGGGATTCACCCCTCCACTTT
j_call: TRBJ1-5; clone_size: -; v_call: TRBV6-6; d_call: -; cdr3_aa: CASREHYPSNQPQHF; cdr3_nt: TGTGCCAGCAGGGAGCACTACCCGAGCAATCAGCCCCAGCATTTT
j_call: TRBJ1-3; clone_size: -; v_call: TRBV9; d_call: -; cdr3_aa: CASSALQGPPPRDSGNTIYF; cdr3_nt: TGTGCCAGCAGCGCTCTACAGGGTCCTCCTCCCCGAGACTCTGGAAACACCATATATTTT
j_call: TRBJ1-5; clone_size: many; v_call: TRBV6-1; d_call: -; cdr3_aa: CASRELNNQPQHF; cdr3_nt: TGTGCCAGCAGGGAGTTAAACAATCAGCCCCAGCATTTT
j_call: TRBJ2-1; clone_size: -; v_call: TRBV10-3; d_call: TRBD2; cdr3_aa: CAIGILAGWYNEQFF; cdr3_nt: TGTGCCATCGGAATACTAGCGGGATGGTACAATGAGCAGTTCTTC
j_call: TRBJ1-1; clone_size: many; v_call: TRBV7-8; d_call: -; cdr3_aa: CASSLLGSMNTEAFF; cdr3_nt: TGTGCCAGCAGCTTACTAGGTAGCATGAACACTGAAGCTTTCTTT